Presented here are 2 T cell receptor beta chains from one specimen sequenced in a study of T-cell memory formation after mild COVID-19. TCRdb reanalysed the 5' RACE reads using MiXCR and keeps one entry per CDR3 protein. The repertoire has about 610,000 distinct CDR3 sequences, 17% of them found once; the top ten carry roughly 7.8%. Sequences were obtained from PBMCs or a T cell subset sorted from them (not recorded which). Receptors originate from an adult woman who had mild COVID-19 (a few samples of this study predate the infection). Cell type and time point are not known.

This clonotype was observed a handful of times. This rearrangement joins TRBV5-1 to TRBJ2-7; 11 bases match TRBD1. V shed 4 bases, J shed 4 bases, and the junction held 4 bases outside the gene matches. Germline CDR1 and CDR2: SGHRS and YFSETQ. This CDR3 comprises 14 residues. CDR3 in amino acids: CASSRDRGIYEQYF. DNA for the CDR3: TGCGCCAGCAGCCGGGACAGGGGGATTTACGAGCAGTACTTC.

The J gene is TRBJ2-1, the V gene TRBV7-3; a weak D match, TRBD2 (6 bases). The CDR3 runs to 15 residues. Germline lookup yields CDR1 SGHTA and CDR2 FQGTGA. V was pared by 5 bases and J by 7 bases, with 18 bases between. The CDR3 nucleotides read TGTGCCAGCAGCCTCGGGACTTGGGTTGGGAATGAGCAGTTCTTC. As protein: CASSLGTWVGNEQFF. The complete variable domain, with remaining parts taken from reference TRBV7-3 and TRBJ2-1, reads GAGVSQTPSNKVTEKGKYVELRCDPISGHTALYWYRQSLGQGPEFLIYFQGTGAADDSGLPNDRFFAVRPEGSVSTLKIQRTERGDSAVYLCASSLGTWVGNEQFFGPGTRLTVL.